Each of the 4 T cell receptor beta chains below was sequenced from the same sample in a study of blood T cell repertoires in COVID-19. Sequenced by immunoSEQ multiplex PCR; TCRdb stores in-frame clones only, minus some. This table has roughly 250,000 clones, roughly 88% appearing once. The specimen sequenced was peripheral blood. These receptors were collected from a woman aged 30 to 39 with acute or convalescent COVID-19.

The gene calls are TRBV6-5 and TRBJ2-1, with 7 bases matching TRBD1. Germline V gene lookup returns CDR1 MNHEY and CDR2 SVGAGI. V lost 2 bases and J lost 8; bases outside the gene matches: 9. The CDR3 length is 15 residues. CDR3 loop: CASSYNPRGNDEQFF. The CDR3 coding sequence is TGTGCCAGCAGTTACAACCCCAGGGGGAACGATGAGCAGTTCTTC.

The chain links TRBV28 to TRBJ1-1; 10 bases fit TRBD1. Germline loops: CDR1 MDHEN, CDR2 SYDVKM. Unmatched junction bases numbered 8, after V lost 5 bases and J lost 5 bases. The CDR3 covers 15 residues. The CDR3 here is CASSPTRDRGTEAFF. CDR3 nucleotides: TGTGCCAGCAGTCCGACCCGGGACAGGGGAACTGAAGCTTTCTTT.

The chain uses TRBV5-1 and TRBJ1-1; maybe TRBD1 (5 bases). CDR1 and CDR2 (germline): SGHRS, YFSETQ. V lost 4 bases and J lost 4, with 14 bases in between. The CDR3 contains 14 residues. The CDR3 DNA is TGCGCCAGCAGCCCCCGCGGGGGGGGCACTGAAGCTTTCTTT. Translating it yields CASSPRGGGTEAFF.

This clone was found once. The V and J genes are TRBV11-3 and TRBJ2-1; TRBD2 agrees at 14 bases. This CDR3 is built from 17 residues. After removal of 5 bases from V and 8 bases from J, the junction contained 11 bases not matched to a gene. CDR1 and CDR2 (germline): SGHNT, YENEEA. The chain's CDR3 is CASSLVGGLAGGDEQFF. DNA of the CDR3: TGTGCCAGCAGCCTGGTTGGCGGACTAGCGGGAGGCGATGAGCAGTTCTTC.